A selection of T cell receptor beta chains follows, all from one sample in a study of CD8+ T cells in alopecia areata. Assay used: immunoSEQ multiplex PCR; TCRdb lists only in-frame clones, some missing. The profile shows about 200,000 clones, nearly 60% of them singletons. Sequenced material: CD4+ T cells sorted from blood, taken at week 24, from a patient treated with tofacitinib. These receptors originate from a human donor with alopecia areata. Each CDR3 is given with its conserved first and last residue. D genes are given only for firm matches. Rows may omit the clone size; those that give it use once, few, many or a size class.

TRBV4-1,TRBD2,once,TRBJ2-7,CASSQPGLAGGLTYEQYF
TRBV10-3,.,.,TRBJ2-2,CAISVDQGPGELFF
TRBV29-1,.,.,TRBJ1-4,CSVTGLGNEKLFF
TRBV19,TRBD2,few,TRBJ2-1,CASTAPTSGRKGRFYNEQFF
TRBV4-1,.,once,TRBJ1-5,CASSQGGLVNYQPQHF
TRBV28,TRBD1,few,TRBJ1-2,CASRRGTGGIAYGYTF
TRBV5-1,.,.,TRBJ2-7,CASSVGGTKDEQYF
TRBV19,TRBD1,once,TRBJ2-7,CASNPGQGWEQYF
TRBV29-1,.,few,TRBJ2-1,CSVDERDPKFF
TRBV4-3,TRBD1,.,TRBJ1-3,CASSQALRGRPGNTIYF
TRBV2,.,.,TRBJ2-3,CASRSLNRGTDTQYF
TRBV6-6,TRBD1,.,TRBJ1-5,CASSGGQGSNQPQHF
TRBV28,.,.,TRBJ2-4,CASRQDRRALAKNIQYF
TRBV4-1,.,.,TRBJ2-1,CASSQDQELFNEQFF
TRBV5-1,.,.,TRBJ2-6,CASSLDFSGANVLTF
TRBV7-9,.,.,TRBJ2-3,CASCRDVSTDTQYF
TRBV7-3,TRBD1,.,TRBJ2-3,CASSPRQGSADTQYF
TRBV29-1,.,few,.,CSVVGLSTYEQYF
TRBV5-1,.,few,TRBJ2-5,CASSLRDGQETQYF
TRBV5-6,.,.,TRBJ1-5,CASSHGHGNQPQHF
TRBV6-6,TRBD2,.,TRBJ2-7,CASRNSGRARNEQYF
TRBV27,TRBD2,.,TRBJ2-1,CASSLTSPMTSGRANEQFF
TRBV25-1,.,.,TRBJ1-1,CASRRRGLNTEAFF
TRBV9,.,.,TRBJ2-3,CASSVREGDPTDTQYF
TRBV7-2,.,.,TRBJ2-3,CASSLFSGGADTQYF
TRBV5-1,TRBD2,.,TRBJ2-2,CASEPGLAGEELFF
TRBV5-1,.,.,TRBJ2-7,CASGDQTGSSEQYF
TRBV15,.,few,TRBJ1-4,CATSRERTSGLFF
TRBV5-1,.,.,TRBJ2-5,CASSMDRGETQYF
TRBV5-6,.,.,TRBJ2-7,CASSSTVTYEQYF
TRBV4-3,.,.,TRBJ2-5,CASSQDIGETQYF
TRBV7-2,TRBD1,.,TRBJ1-5,CASSPGTGGSQPQHF
TRBV29-1,TRBD1,.,TRBJ2-5,CSTTGTGEETQYF
TRBV7-3,.,many,TRBJ2-1,CASSLAPIGPGNEQFF
TRBV6-5,.,few,TRBJ1-2,CASRSTQGLDYGYTF
TRBV5-6,.,.,TRBJ1-1,CASSLAQGTEAFF
TRBV19,.,.,TRBJ1-1,CASSQRGTEAFF
TRBV7-2,.,few,TRBJ1-2,CASSLVVRTNYGYTF
TRBV7-2,.,.,TRBJ1-2,CASSLETGAAYGYTF
TRBV9,.,.,TRBJ1-6,CASSGRESSYNSPLHF
TRBV2,.,.,TRBJ1-6,CASSYRDTNSPLHF
TRBV7-2,.,.,TRBJ1-2,CASSLAPSGVYGYTF
TRBV2,.,.,TRBJ2-5,CASSEGETQYF
TRBV7-2,.,once,TRBJ2-2,CASSQGQTNTGELFF
TRBV5-4,.,.,TRBJ1-2,CASSREGDNYGYTF
TRBV30,.,.,TRBJ1-2,CAWSFSGPNYGYTF
TRBV7-9,.,.,TRBJ1-1,CASSLKQGTEAFF
TRBV28,.,.,TRBJ2-7,CASSFGLGSYEQYF
TRBV30,.,few,TRBJ1-5,CASGSRNQPQHF
TRBV30,TRBD1,.,TRBJ1-5,CAWGTGSSQPQHF
TRBV25-1,TRBD2,.,TRBJ2-7,CASSPAGVNEQYF
TRBV5-1,.,.,TRBJ2-3,CASSRSPTDTQYF
TRBV2,.,.,TRBJ1-2,CASSGDFGGYTF
TRBV6-5,TRBD1,.,TRBJ1-3,CASIEKGAGNTIYF
TRBV7-9,TRBD2,.,TRBJ2-7,CASSLAGSPSGQYEQYF